The text below deals with one T cell receptor (beta chain). This specimen belongs to a study of blood T cell repertoires in COVID-19. Study summary: Acute and convalescent COVID-19 samples came from the United States, Italy and Spain.

From germline, CDR1 is SGHTA and CDR2 FQGNSA. The CDR3 runs 16 residues. The ends lost 5 bases at V and 8 bases at J; junction bases unmatched: 11. TCRdb's table, derived via immunoSEQ multiplex PCR, lists solely in-frame clones and lacks some. The sample includes about 220,000 clones, about 80% of them seen just once. Sequencing was done on a sample of peripheral blood. This receptor was taken from a woman aged 60-75 years with acute or convalescent COVID-19. This sequence joins TRBV7-2 and TRBJ2-1; 11 bases map to TRBD2. CDR3 nucleotides: TGTGCCAGCAGCACCCGACTAGCGGGGAGCATCTATGAGCAGTTCTTC. Its protein product is CASSTRLAGSIYEQFF.